Sequencing of this T cell receptor (beta chain) was carried out in a study of blood T cell repertoires in COVID-19 (dated by TCRdb to 2019 to 2021). Looking at the study overall: Samples from collaborators originated in the United States, Italy and Spain and spanned both the acute and convalescent phases of COVID-19. The prospective study material was composed of cDNA or gDNA derived from T cells, B-cell-depleted T cells, or PBMCs. Deeply sampled blood TCRbeta repertoires from subjects exposed to, actively infected with, or recovered from COVID-19 were included in the dataset. A freely available public database, intended as a resource for researchers studying the immune response to SARS-CoV-2, is where the repertoires were released. The samples were drawn from the first 160 participants of the ongoing ImmuneRACE study and from some 1,300 subjects provided by 6 global collaborators. The sample metadata nearly always contained a de-identified subject ID, COVID-19 status, age in years and sex. HLA class I and class II types, where available, came from metadata supplied by the sample provider rather than from assay-based typing. On the study overall, not on this receptor specifically: How much clinical and demographic metadata was included differed by source and by participant, and the metadata was provided uncurated.

In regard to this clone: This clone's antigen is unknown. There are no base qualities to consult, and no much larger clone falls within one base.

TCRbeta CDR3 regions were amplified from genomic DNA using the immunoSEQ Assay, a bias-controlled multiplex PCR. In the source study's methods: Within the assay, amplification of reference gene primers was used to estimate how many nucleated cells each sample contained. Sequence reads were collapsed and filtered to measure the absolute abundance of every unique TCRbeta CDR3 rearrangement. For each sample, productive Simpson clonality was calculated as the square root of Simpson's diversity index over productive rearrangements. TCRdb carries this immuneACCESS record with in-frame sequences only. Its versions omit some clonotypes, under half of them owing to an unresolved V gene in the studies checked, with the rest unexplained. The V and J calls and clone size come from that table; D and trimming were worked out from the DNA. Recorded for this sample are under 250,000 clones; roughly 86% of them occurred a single time. The ten largest account for 1.5% to 2% of the sample.

The junction shows trimming of 4 bases on V and 5 bases on J, and the gene matches do not reach 7 bases of it. The CDR3 covers 14 residues, taking in both the cysteine and the phenylalanine. Only the CDR3 region is kept as DNA, spanning 42 bases read in frame from base 1. CDR1 LNHDA and CDR2 SQIVND are derived from the germline V gene (reference sequence). A second Seattle source provided samples from volunteer blood donors who had recovered from COVID-19. Collaborating institutions collected whole blood in K2EDTA tubes following their own protocols. For TCRbeta analysis, collaborator samples were shipped as frozen whole blood, as isolated PBMCs, or as DNA extracted from either sample type.

Sequences were obtained from peripheral blood. The receptor was isolated from a woman aged 55-69 years who had recovered from COVID-19. The rearranged chain carries TRBV19 and TRBJ2-7, with TRBD1 matching 8 junction bases. The CDR3 region: CASSTTGGGDEQYF. The nucleotides are TGTGCCAGTAGTACCACAGGGGGAGGCGACGAGCAGTACTTC.